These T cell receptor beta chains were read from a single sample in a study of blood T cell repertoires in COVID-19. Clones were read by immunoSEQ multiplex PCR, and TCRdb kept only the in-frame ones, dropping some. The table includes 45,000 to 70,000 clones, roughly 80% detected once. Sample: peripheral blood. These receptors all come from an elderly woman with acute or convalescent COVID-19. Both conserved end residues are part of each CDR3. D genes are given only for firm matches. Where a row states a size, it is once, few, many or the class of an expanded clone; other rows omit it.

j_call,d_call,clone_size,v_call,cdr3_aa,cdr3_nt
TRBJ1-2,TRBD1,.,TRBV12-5,CASGLFPSPGQGPRHYGYTF,TGTGCTAGTGGTCTATTCCCCTCCCCGGGACAGGGGCCCAGGCACTATGGCTACACCTTC
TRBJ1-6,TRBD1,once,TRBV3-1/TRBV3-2,CASGGTTGGRNSYNSPLHF,TGTGCCAGCGGCGGAACGACAGGGGGCCGGAACTCCTATAATTCACCCCTCCACTTT
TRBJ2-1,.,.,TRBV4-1,CASSQESQVFEQFF,TGCGCCAGCAGCCAAGAAAGTCAGGTGTTTGAGCAGTTCTTC
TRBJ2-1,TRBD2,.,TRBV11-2,CASSLDLAGSYNEQFF,TGTGCCAGCAGCTTAGATCTAGCGGGGTCCTACAATGAGCAGTTCTTC
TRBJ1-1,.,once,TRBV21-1,CASSKRDSSPVTEAFF,TGTGCCAGCAGCAAGAGGGACAGCTCCCCCGTCACTGAAGCTTTCTTT
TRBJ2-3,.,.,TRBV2,CASGYRDSTDTQYF,TGTGCCAGCGGCTACAGGGATAGCACAGATACGCAGTATTTT
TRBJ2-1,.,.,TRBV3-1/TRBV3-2,CASSQGGLYNEQFF,TGTGCCAGCAGCCAAGGGGGACTGTACAATGAGCAGTTCTTC
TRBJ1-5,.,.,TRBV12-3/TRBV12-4,CASSQSNQPQHF,TGTGCCAGCAGCCAGAGCAATCAGCCCCAGCATTTT
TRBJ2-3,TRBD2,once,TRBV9,CASSVNSGGRDTQYF,TGTGCCAGCAGCGTTAATAGCGGGGGTAGAGATACGCAGTATTTT
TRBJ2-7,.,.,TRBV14,CASSQDWARAYEQYF,TGTGCCAGCAGCCAAGATTGGGCCAGGGCCTACGAGCAGTACTTC
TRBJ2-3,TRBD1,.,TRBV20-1,CSASGGQGATDTQYF,TGCAGTGCTAGTGGGGGACAGGGGGCCACAGATACGCAGTATTTT
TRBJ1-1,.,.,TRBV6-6,CASTFADSEAFF,TGTGCCAGCACTTTTGCGGACAGCGAAGCTTTCTTT
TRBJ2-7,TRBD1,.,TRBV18,CASSPRTGAYEQYF,TGTGCCAGCTCACCAAGGACAGGGGCCTACGAGCAGTACTTC
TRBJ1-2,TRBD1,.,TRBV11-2,CASSRNRDSNGYTF,TGTGCCAGCAGCCGCAACCGGGACAGTAATGGCTACACCTTC
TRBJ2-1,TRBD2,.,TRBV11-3,CASSLDRGSGIIDEQFF,TGTGCCAGCAGCTTAGATCGGGGTAGCGGGATTATCGATGAGCAGTTCTTC
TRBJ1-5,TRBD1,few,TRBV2,CATRSGQGKNQPQHF,TGTGCCACTCGGAGTGGACAGGGAAAAAATCAGCCCCAGCATTTT
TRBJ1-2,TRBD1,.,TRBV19,CASSGETGGGYGYTF,TGTGCCAGTAGCGGTGAGACAGGGGGAGGTTATGGCTACACCTTC
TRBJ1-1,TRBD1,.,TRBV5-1,CASSLGTGRTEAFF,TGCGCCAGCAGCTTAGGGACAGGACGCACTGAAGCTTTCTTT
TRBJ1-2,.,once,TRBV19,CASSIAQGYGYTF,TGTGCCAGTAGTATAGCGCAGGGGTATGGCTACACCTTC
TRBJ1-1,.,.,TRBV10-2,CASRTGDTEAFF,TGCGCCAGCAGGACAGGTGACACTGAAGCTTTCTTT
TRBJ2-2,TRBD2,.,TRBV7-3,CASSLNPPVGLGNTGELFF,TGTGCCAGCAGCTTAAATCCGCCGGTGGGACTAGGGAACACCGGGGAGCTGTTTTTT
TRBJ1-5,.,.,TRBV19,CASSTPSGVGGRSNQPQHF,TGTGCCAGTAGTACCCCCTCCGGGGTGGGAGGGAGAAGCAATCAGCCCCAGCATTTT